This T cell receptor beta chain emerged from a study of regulatory T cells in long-lasting Graves disease. The TCR beta library used iRepertoire HTBI primers with Arm-PCR amplification of CDR3. TCRdb re-analysed the multiplex PCR reads in MiXCR, keeping a single row per CDR3 protein. This table has fewer than 600,000 distinct CDR3 sequences, 20% to 25% appearing once. Specified time point: persistent/refractory GD, antithyroid drugs over 5 years with positive TRAb. Isolated PBMC RNA provided the starting material for the TCR library. The CDR3 length is 17 residues. Losses at the gene ends were 2 bases for V and 7 bases for J; bases not matched to a gene: 11. Germline assignment: CDR1 MNHEY and CDR2 SVGAGI.

The receptor was isolated from a female donor with Graves disease. The material sequenced was peripheral blood mononuclear cells (PBMCs), taken when the disease was refractory, from a patient treated with antithyroid drugs. This rearrangement joins TRBV6-5 to TRBJ2-7, with 13 bases aligning to TRBD2. The CDR3 sequence: CASSYTLGLAGDMEQYF. CDR3 coding DNA: TGTGCCAGCAGTTACACCCTTGGACTAGCGGGAGATATGGAGCAGTACTTC.